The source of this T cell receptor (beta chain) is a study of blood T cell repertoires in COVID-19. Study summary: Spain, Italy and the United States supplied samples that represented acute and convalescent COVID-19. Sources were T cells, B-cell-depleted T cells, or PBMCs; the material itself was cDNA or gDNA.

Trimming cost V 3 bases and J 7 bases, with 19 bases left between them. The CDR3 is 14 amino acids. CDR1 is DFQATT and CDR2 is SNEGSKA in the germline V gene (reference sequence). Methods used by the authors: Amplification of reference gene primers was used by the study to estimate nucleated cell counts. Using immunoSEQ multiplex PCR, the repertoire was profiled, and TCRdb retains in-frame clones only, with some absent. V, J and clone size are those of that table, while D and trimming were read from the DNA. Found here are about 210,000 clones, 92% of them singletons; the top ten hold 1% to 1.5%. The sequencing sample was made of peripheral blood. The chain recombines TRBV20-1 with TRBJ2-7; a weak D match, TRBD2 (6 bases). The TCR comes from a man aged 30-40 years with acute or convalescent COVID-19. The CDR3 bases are TGCAGTGCTAGTCGCCAGGGAGGTTTGGAAGAGCAGTACTTC. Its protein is CSASRQGGLEEQYF.